This passage covers 27 T cell receptor beta chains from one sample sequenced in a study of Ad26.COV2.S vaccination and SARS-CoV-2 variants. Produced via immunoSEQ multiplex PCR; TCRdb's table is partial and in-frame only. This table holds about 350,000 clones, about nine tenths found once. Treatment noted: 15 to 20 received Ad26.COV2.S at low or high dose, single or two shots; five or six received placebo; per-sample allocation not given. Material that was analyzed had been drawn on day 63 after the first vaccine or placebo injection. The sequencing used peripheral blood, collected in a trial of Ad26.COV2.S vaccine versus placebo. The receptors come from a person between 18 and 60 years old who received the Ad26.COV2.S COVID-19 vaccine or a placebo.

A note on this clone: A junction boundary mismatches the germline segment, possibly from a read error. The chain employs TRBV11-2 and TRBJ1-2, with D perhaps matching TRBD1 (6 bases). CDR1 is SGHAT, CDR2 FQNNGV, per germline. The length of the CDR3 is 11 residues. The CDR3 region is CASSPGGAVDF. The CDR3 bases are TGTGCCAGCAGCCCGGGGGGGGCGGTGGATTTC.

The rearrangement joins TRBV3-1 (or the pseudogene TRBV3-2) to TRBJ1-1; D ambiguous. The V end lost 1 base, the J end lost 5 bases, and 11 bases lay between the germline ends. The CDR3 loop spans 14 amino acids. Germline CDR1 LGHDT, CDR2 YNNKEL (reference sequence). The CDR3 is CASSQGASGTEAFF. CDR3 nucleotides: TGTGCCAGCAGCCAAGGTGCCTCTGGGACTGAAGCTTTCTTT.

This rearrangement joins TRBV27 to TRBJ2-1, with no clear D. CDR1 is MNHEY, CDR2 SMNVEV, per germline (reference sequence). Trimming shortened V by 4 bases and J by 2 bases, and 6 bases separated the two germline ends. This CDR3 spans 13 amino acids. CDR3 amino acids: CASSWKAYNEQFF. CDR3 DNA: TGTGCCAGCAGTTGGAAAGCCTACAATGAGCAGTTCTTC.

The CDR3 reads CASFSGTSGPGEQFF. The DNA for the CDR3 is TGTGCCAGTTTCTCCGGGACTAGCGGGCCCGGGGAGCAGTTCTTC. This chain uses TRBV19 with TRBJ2-1; 12 bases fit TRBD2. The germline CDR1 and CDR2 sequences are LNHDA and SQIVND (reference sequence). J lost 10 bases, V lost 8 bases, and 12 bases had no gene match. The CDR3 spans 15 residues.

This chain links TRBV30 with TRBJ2-1; D gene unclear. Germline CDR1 is GTSNPN and CDR2 is SVGIG (reference sequence). CDR3 length: 14 residues. V gave up 0 bases and J gave up 0 bases, with 6 bases separating them. The CDR3 loop is CAWSVPHSYNEQFF. The CDR3 DNA sequence: TGTGCCTGGAGTGTACCCCACTCCTACAATGAGCAGTTCTTC.

The V call is TRBV18, the J call TRBJ1-1; 9 bases are a match to TRBD1. Losses at the gene ends were 5 bases for V and 9 bases for J; bases not matched to a gene: 4. From germline, CDR1 is KGHSH and CDR2 LQKENI. This CDR3 is built from 12 residues. CDR3 residues: CASSRDREKAFF. As DNA, the CDR3 is TGTGCCAGCTCAAGGGACAGGGAGAAAGCTTTCTTT.

The chain links TRBV12-5 to TRBJ1-3; the D gene is possibly TRBD1 (6 bases). V gave up 1 base and J gave up 2 bases, with 9 bases separating them. From germline, CDR1 is LGHNT and CDR2 FRNRAP. The CDR3 is made up of 15 amino acids. The CDR3 sequence: CASGLAQGAGNTIYF. In DNA, the CDR3 is TGTGCTAGTGGTTTGGCACAGGGAGCTGGAAACACCATATATTTT. The variable domain in full, completed from reference TRBV12-5 and TRBJ1-3, reads DARVTQTPRHKVTEMGQEVTMRCQPILGHNTVFWYRQTMMQGLELLAYFRNRAPLDDSGMPKDRFSAEMPDATLATLKIQPSEPRDSAVYFCASGLAQGAGNTIYFGEGSWLTVV.

V and J are TRBV27 and TRBJ2-5; 10 bases are a match to TRBD1. The ends lost 4 bases at V and 4 bases at J; junction bases unmatched: 9. There are 16 residues in the CDR3. Germline V CDR1 and CDR2: MNHEY, SMNVEV (reference sequence). CDR3 residues: CASSSLTGGVLETQYF. CDR3 in DNA: TGTGCCAGCAGTTCGTTGACAGGGGGCGTTCTAGAGACCCAGTACTTC.

The V call is TRBV3-1 (or the pseudogene TRBV3-2), the J call TRBJ2-2; 8 bases align to TRBD1. The CDR3 loop spans 14 amino acids. V lost 5 bases and J lost 6; bases outside the gene matches: 5. The germline V gene has CDR1 LGHDT and CDR2 YNNKEL (reference sequence). CDR3 in DNA: TGTGCCAGCAGCGGGCAGGGGGCGTCCGGGGAGCTGTTTTTT. It is translated as CASSGQGASGELFF.

This rearrangement joins TRBV4-3 to TRBJ2-5; 7 bases line up with TRBD1. J lost 0 bases, V lost 4 bases, and 5 bases had no gene match. This CDR3 region has 15 residues. The germline gives CDR1 LGHNA, CDR2 YSLEER. The chain's CDR3 is CASSRETGHQETQYF. The CDR3, as DNA: TGCGCCAGCAGCCGAGAGACAGGGCACCAAGAGACCCAGTACTTC.

This chain connects TRBV7-8 to TRBJ1-1; TRBD1 might be the D (5 bases). The CDR3 spans 14 residues. Germline CDR1 and CDR2: SGHVS and FQNEAQ. The V end lost 5 bases, the J end lost 6 bases, and 16 bases lay between the germline ends. CDR3 DNA sequence: TGTGCCAGCAGCCCAAGGGAAGGGACCTCTGAAGCTTTCTTT. Its protein product is CASSPREGTSEAFF.

V is TRBV5-1 and J is TRBJ1-5, with 7 positions matching TRBD1. The CDR3 covers 14 residues. J lost 3 bases, V lost 4 bases, and 4 bases had no gene match. The germline V gene has CDR1 SGHRS and CDR2 YFSETQ. In DNA, the CDR3 is TGCGCCAGCAGCCCGGGACAGCCCAATCAGCCCCAGCATTTT. Residues: CASSPGQPNQPQHF.

This chain links TRBV10-2 with TRBJ2-2, with 12 bases matching TRBD2. CDR1 is WSHSY, CDR2 SAAADI, per germline. J was trimmed by 0 bases and V by 0 bases; bases with no gene match: 11. CDR3 length equals 21 residues. The DNA of the CDR3 is TGCGCCAGCAGTGAGTCATTACTAGCGGGGGGACTAAAACCGAACACCGGGGAGCTGTTTTTT. Translation gives CASSESLLAGGLKPNTGELFF.

The chain carries TRBV29-1 and TRBJ1-1; 7 bases line up with TRBD1. Trimming cost V 3 bases and J 5 bases; bases outside gene matches: 9. The CDR3 loop spans 14 amino acids. Germline CDR1 is SQVTM and CDR2 is ANQGSEA. The CDR3 region is CSVDGDSLATEAFF. CDR3 nucleotide sequence: TGCAGCGTTGATGGGGACAGTCTTGCGACTGAAGCTTTCTTT.

The chain joins TRBV6-5 to TRBJ2-1; 10 bases align to TRBD2. Germline V gives CDR1 MNHEY, CDR2 SVGAGI. The ends lost 6 bases at V and 4 bases at J; junction bases unmatched: 6. This CDR3 is built from 15 residues. CDR3 nucleotide sequence: TGTGCCAGCAGCAGGACTAGCGGAGAATACAATGAGCAGTTCTTC. It specifies CASSRTSGEYNEQFF.

The rearrangement uses TRBV7-2 and TRBJ2-7; D gene ambiguous. CDR1 is SGHTA and CDR2 is FQGNSA in the germline V gene. Between the trimmed V and J ends, which lost 5 bases and 5 bases, there was a span of 13 bases. This CDR3 has 13 residues. Here the CDR3 DNA reads TGTGCCAGCAGCGTTAGGGTGGGGAACGAGCAGTACTTC. This gives the protein CASSVRVGNEQYF.

The rearrangement links TRBV30 to TRBJ1-5, with 9 bases fitting TRBD1. This CDR3 has 17 amino acids. V trimming: 3 bases; J trimming: 4 bases; junction bases outside the gene matches: 13. Germline lookup yields CDR1 GTSNPN and CDR2 SVGIG (reference sequence). CDR3 DNA: TGTGCCTGGAGCCCTCCCCTAAAGGACAGGGGAAATCAGCCCCAGCATTTT. Residues: CAWSPPLKDRGNQPQHF.

V usage is TRBV4-1 and J usage is TRBJ1-1; D remains ambiguous. The CDR3 consists of 14 residues. V lost 1 base to trimming and J lost 5 bases, with 11 bases between them. The germline V gene encodes CDR1 MGHRA and CDR2 YSYEKL. CDR3: CASSQVPDATEAFF. CDR3 nucleotide sequence: TGCGCCAGCAGCCAAGTGCCAGACGCAACTGAAGCTTTCTTT.

The chain couples TRBV7-2 to TRBJ2-7; 8 bases match TRBD1. Per germline, CDR1 SGHTA and CDR2 FQGNSA. J lost 7 bases, V lost 3 bases, and 17 bases had no gene match. The CDR3 is 17 amino acids. CDR3 region: CASSLSWTGIISREQYF. In DNA form, the CDR3 reads TGTGCCAGCAGCTTGTCCTGGACAGGGATTATCTCTAGGGAGCAGTACTTC.

This clone appeared once. This chain uses TRBV6-1 with TRBJ2-1; D ambiguous. This CDR3 is 17 amino acids long. Trimming took 1 base from V and 0 from J, leaving 13 bases between them. CDR1 MNHNS and CDR2 SASEGT come from the germline V gene. The CDR3 loop is CASSEGPLPSSYNEQFF. In DNA, the CDR3 is TGTGCCAGCAGTGAAGGTCCGCTCCCGAGCTCCTACAATGAGCAGTTCTTC.

This sequence joins TRBV20-1 and TRBJ2-5, with D possibly being TRBD2 (6 bases). The CDR3 runs 12 residues. Germline CDR1 reads DFQATT; CDR2 reads SNEGSKA (reference sequence). V lost 3 bases to trimming and J lost 4 bases, with 9 bases between them. Written as DNA, the CDR3 is TGCAGTGCTAGTGGCGGGGTAGAGACCCAGTACTTC. This translates into CSASGGVETQYF.

CDR3: CASSLEARGANEKLFF. In DNA form, the CDR3 reads TGTGCCAGCAGCTTAGAGGCAAGAGGGGCTAATGAAAAACTGTTTTTT. The genes are TRBV7-6 and TRBJ1-4; a weak D match, TRBD1 (5 bases). Germline lookup yields CDR1 SGHVS and CDR2 FNYEAQ. This CDR3 has 16 residues. V was pared by 1 base and J by 3 bases, with 12 bases between.

The chain employs TRBV6-1 and TRBJ2-7, with D unclear. CDR3 length equals 14 residues. V lost 1 base to trimming and J lost 3 bases, with 10 bases between them. CDR1 is MNHNS, CDR2 SASEGT, per germline. The CDR3 protein is CASSEVGNLYEQYF. The CDR3 DNA reads as TGTGCCAGCAGTGAAGTGGGAAACCTCTACGAGCAGTACTTC.

J is TRBJ2-7 and V is TRBV28; D is unclear. Germline V lookup: CDR1 MDHEN, CDR2 SYDVKM. The CDR3 is 14 amino acids. V was pared by 2 bases and J by 5 bases, with 13 bases between. The DNA for the CDR3 is TGTGCCAGCAGTTTAGCGAGTGAGATCAACGAGCAGTACTTC. Translated: CASSLASEINEQYF.

The chain employs TRBV4-1 and TRBJ2-1, with D possibly called TRBD1 or TRBD2 (5 bases each). Germline V gives CDR1 MGHRA, CDR2 YSYEKL. Trimming shortened V by 4 bases and J by 0 bases, and 13 bases separated the two germline ends. The CDR3 extends over 16 amino acids. CDR3 coding DNA: TGCGCCAGCAGCCCCTTGGGGGAGAGCTCCTACAATGAGCAGTTCTTC. Protein: CASSPLGESSYNEQFF.

The rearrangement uses TRBV5-4 and TRBJ2-5, with 8 bases identical to TRBD1. From germline, CDR1 is SGHNT and CDR2 YYREEE (reference sequence). V shed 3 bases and J 5 bases; nucleotides not matched to a gene: 9. The CDR3 extends over 15 amino acids. CDR3 DNA: TGTGCCAGCAGCTCCCGGACAGGGCGGTGGGAGACCCAGTACTTC. This encodes CASSSRTGRWETQYF.

The chain uses TRBV2 and TRBJ2-1; weak D call: TRBD2 (6 bases). The CDR3 sequence is 13 residues long. The germline CDR1 and CDR2 sequences are SNHLY and FYNNEI. Trimming pared 4 bases from V and 4 bases from J, leaving 8 bases between. CDR3 sequence reads: CASSAGLYNEQFF. In DNA form, the CDR3 reads TGTGCCAGCAGTGCGGGACTTTACAATGAGCAGTTCTTC.